The 30 T cell receptor beta chains given below trace back to one sample, sequenced in a study of blood T cell repertoires in COVID-19. Clones were read by immunoSEQ multiplex PCR, and TCRdb kept only the in-frame ones, dropping some. The table lists fewer than 300,000 clones, approximately 90% of them singletons. Sample: peripheral blood. All receptors come from a woman between 25 and 40 years old with COVID-19, enrolled during active disease.

This clone was recorded once. V gene TRBV9 combines with J gene TRBJ2-7, with 10 bases that match TRBD2. The CDR3 runs to 18 residues. Germline CDR1 reads SGDLS; CDR2 reads YYNGEE. V shed 4 bases, J shed 3 bases, and the junction held 16 bases outside the gene matches. The CDR3 loop is CASSPQGVGRLAGYEQYF. The DNA of the CDR3 is TGTGCCAGCAGCCCCCAGGGGGTTGGGAGACTAGCGGGCTACGAGCAGTACTTC.

This chain connects TRBV5-5 to TRBJ2-1, with 8 bases identical to TRBD2. From germline, CDR1 is SGHKS and CDR2 YYEKEE (reference sequence). The J segment lost 4 bases and the V segment lost 4 bases, leaving 10 bases of the junction unmatched. The CDR3 consists of 16 residues. The CDR3 protein is CASSILLAEPYNEQFF. In DNA, the CDR3 is TGTGCCAGCAGCATACTACTAGCGGAACCTTACAATGAGCAGTTCTTC.

This clone was recorded only once. The chain has TRBV3-1 (or the pseudogene TRBV3-2) and TRBJ1-5; 11 nucleotides agree with TRBD1. Germline-derived CDR1 and CDR2 are LGHDT and YNNKEL (reference sequence). With 3 bases clipped from V and 5 bases from J, the junction kept 0 bases outside the gene matches. There are 14 residues in the CDR3. CDR3 sequence (DNA): TGTGCCAGCAGCCAGGGACAGGGGGATCAGCCCCAGCATTTT. Its protein is CASSQGQGDQPQHF.

V gene TRBV7-9 combines with J gene TRBJ1-5; D may be TRBD1 (5 bases). Trimming removed 1 base from V and 3 bases from J, with 7 bases in between. Per germline, CDR1 SEHNR and CDR2 FQNEAQ (reference sequence). The CDR3 is 14 residues long. The CDR3 DNA reads as TGTGCCAGCAGCTTAGGGGGCCTCAATCAGCCCCAGCATTTT. It is translated as CASSLGGLNQPQHF.

The J gene is TRBJ2-1, the V gene TRBV19; 10 nucleotides match TRBD2. From germline, CDR1 is LNHDA and CDR2 SQIVND (reference sequence). The junction had 12 bases not matched to a gene; V was cut back by 2 bases and J by 2 bases. The CDR3 covers 19 residues. Here the CDR3 DNA reads TGTGCCAGTAGTATAAGGCTAGCGGGAGAAAGTAGGCCCTACAATGAGCAGTTCTTC. Protein: CASSIRLAGESRPYNEQFF.

The chain is built from TRBV6-2 or TRBV6-3 and TRBJ1-4; D is possibly TRBD1 (6 bases). The CDR3 runs 14 residues. Germline V CDR1 and CDR2: MNHEY, SVGEGT. Between the trimmed V and J ends, which lost 3 bases and 4 bases, there was a span of 9 bases. The CDR3 sequence is CASSYGTSNEKLFF. CDR3 DNA sequence: TGTGCCAGCAGTTATGGGACAAGTAATGAAAAACTGTTTTTT.

The chain joins TRBV29-1 to TRBJ1-5; D unresolved. The CDR3 sequence is 14 residues long. Germline values: CDR1 SQVTM, CDR2 ANQGSEA. Trimming pared 7 bases from V and 0 bases from J, leaving 13 bases between. CDR3 in DNA: TGCAGCGCCGGGTCGGGGAATAGCAATCAGCCCCAGCATTTT. It specifies CSAGSGNSNQPQHF.

This clone was picked up a small number of times. J is TRBJ1-1 and V is TRBV6-5; D not certain. Germline values: CDR1 MNHEY, CDR2 SVGAGI. Trimming removed 10 bases at V and 4 bases at J, with 13 bases between. The CDR3 is 12 amino acids. The DNA for the CDR3 is TGTGCCACTACAAATACGGGCACTGAAGCTTTCTTT. Amino acid sequence: CATTNTGTEAFF.

This chain links TRBV2 with TRBJ2-7; D is uncertain. With 8 bases removed from V and 0 bases from J, the gap between germline ends came to 14 bases. The CDR3 contains 14 residues. The germline CDR1 and CDR2 sequences are SNHLY and FYNNEI. The CDR3 reads CASAWSLSSYEQYF. The CDR3 DNA is TGTGCCAGCGCGTGGAGTTTGAGCTCCTACGAGCAGTACTTC.

V gene TRBV6-6 combines with J gene TRBJ2-7; 7 bases are a match to TRBD1. V dropped 2 bases and J dropped 4; count of bases not matched to a gene: 8. The CDR3 contains 15 residues. CDR1 and CDR2 from the germline V gene are MNHNY and SVGAGI (reference sequence). The CDR3, as DNA: TGTGCCAGCAGTTACCTCCGGGACAGTCAATACGAGCAGTACTTC. This sequence encodes CASSYLRDSQYEQYF.

V usage is TRBV7-9 and J usage is TRBJ2-1; TRBD2 matches 8 bases. This CDR3 spans 14 amino acids. Germline trimming cut 8 bases from V and 3 bases from J; bases unmatched to any gene: 6. The V gene's germline CDR1 is SEHNR and CDR2 FQNEAQ (reference sequence). This chain's CDR3 is CASPGGGHYNEQFF. The CDR3 DNA follows: TGTGCCAGCCCGGGAGGGGGACACTACAATGAGCAGTTCTTC.

The rearrangement joins TRBV28 to TRBJ1-1, with 9 bases matching TRBD1. The CDR3 spans 15 residues. In germline, CDR1 is MDHEN, CDR2 SYDVKM. Trimming at V came to 6 bases and at J to 0 bases, leaving 5 bases not matched to a gene. This CDR3 is CASRRTGVLNTEAFF. For the CDR3, the DNA is TGTGCCAGCAGGAGGACAGGGGTCTTGAACACTGAAGCTTTCTTT.

V is TRBV5-1 and J is TRBJ2-2; TRBD2 is a possible D gene (6 bases). V lost 3 bases and J lost 1, with 10 bases in between. The CDR3 is 15 residues long. Germline lookup yields CDR1 SGHRS and CDR2 YFSETQ. The CDR3 loop is CASSSNSGNTGELFF. Written as DNA, the CDR3 is TGCGCCAGCAGCTCCAATAGCGGGAACACCGGGGAGCTGTTTTTT.

V gene TRBV9 combines with J gene TRBJ1-3; D remains ambiguous. The germline V and J ends were trimmed by 0 bases and 0 bases, with 7 bases remaining between them. Germline loops: CDR1 SGDLS, CDR2 YYNGEE. This CDR3 comprises 15 residues. The CDR3 nucleotides are TGTGCCAGCAGCGTAGCCCCCCACTCTGGAAACACCATATATTTT. It yields the protein CASSVAPHSGNTIYF.

The V and J genes are TRBV4-1 and TRBJ1-3, with D unclear. Germline V lookup: CDR1 MGHRA, CDR2 YSYEKL. CDR3 length equals 14 residues. Deletions cut 2 bases from V and 0 bases from J, with 5 bases between. CDR3 DNA sequence: TGCGCCAGCAGCCAATTCTTCTCTGGAAACACCATATATTTT. Translating gives CASSQFFSGNTIYF.

This clone showed up just a few times. The chain links TRBV9 to TRBJ2-1, with unresolved D. Trimming left V 1 base short and J 6 bases short, with 11 bases between. This CDR3 contains 14 residues. Per germline, CDR1 SGDLS and CDR2 YYNGEE. The CDR3 loop reads CASSVTGQSNEQFF. The CDR3 nucleotides read TGTGCCAGCAGCGTAACGGGTCAAAGCAATGAGCAGTTCTTC.

This rearrangement joins TRBV28 to TRBJ1-1, with TRBD1 as a possible D gene (6 bases). CDR3 length: 14 amino acids. V was clipped by 6 bases and J by 4 bases, with 15 bases between them. Germline CDR1 is MDHEN and CDR2 is SYDVKM. The CDR3 reads CASSPPSRGTEAFF. The CDR3 coding sequence is TGTGCCAGCAGCCCACCCTCCAGGGGCACTGAAGCTTTCTTT.

The chain has TRBV29-1 and TRBJ2-6; D remains unclear. With 4 bases removed from V and 1 base from J, the gap between germline ends came to 5 bases. Germline V gene data show CDR1 as SQVTM and CDR2 as ANQGSEA. CDR3 length: 13 amino acids. The CDR3 coding sequence is TGCAGCGTTGTATTATCTGGGGCCAACGTCCTGACTTTC. It encodes CSVVLSGANVLTF.

V and J are TRBV5-5 and TRBJ1-3; D call uncertain. Germline V gives CDR1 SGHKS, CDR2 YYEKEE (reference sequence). Deletions cut 1 base from V and 2 bases from J, with 10 bases between. The CDR3 extends over 15 amino acids. The CDR3 nucleotides read TGTGCCAGCAGCTTGAACAGTCCAGCTGGAAACACCATATATTTT. Its protein product is CASSLNSPAGNTIYF.

This chain uses TRBV18 with TRBJ1-5, with 10 bases aligning to TRBD1. Trimming at V came to 1 base and at J to 8 bases, leaving 5 bases not matched to a gene. Germline CDR1 and CDR2: KGHSH and LQKENI. The CDR3 extends over 15 amino acids. The CDR3 DNA is TGTGCCAGCTCACCACGGACAGGGGGTCTGGAGCCCCAGCATTTT. This gives the protein CASSPRTGGLEPQHF.

The rearrangement links TRBV3-1 (or the pseudogene TRBV3-2) to TRBJ2-7, with 8 nucleotides matching TRBD1. V lost 4 bases and J lost 4; bases outside the gene matches: 9. CDR3 size: 15 residues. CDR1 and CDR2 from the germline V gene are LGHDT and YNNKEL (reference sequence). The CDR3 DNA is TGTGCCAGCAGCCTCCGGACAGGGCTTTCGTACGAGCAGTACTTC. This sequence encodes CASSLRTGLSYEQYF.

The rearrangement links TRBV7-6 to TRBJ2-3, with D possibly being TRBD1 (7 bases). The germline gives CDR1 SGHVS, CDR2 FNYEAQ. This CDR3 is 15 amino acids long. The V gene lost 1 base and the J gene lost 4 bases, with 12 bases spanning the gap. In DNA, the CDR3 is TGTGCCAGCAGCTTAGACCAGGGGGAGGCAGATACGCAGTATTTT. The encoded protein is CASSLDQGEADTQYF.

The CDR3 DNA sequence: TGTGCCAGCAGCAAAGAAGGACTAGCGGGCAATGAGCAGTTCTTC. Translation: CASSKEGLAGNEQFF. V is TRBV21-1 and J is TRBJ2-1; the D call of TRBD2 is as the table states it, not checked on the DNA. TRBV21-1 is a pseudogene locus. The CDR3 runs 15 residues.

The chain couples TRBV28 to TRBJ2-1; the match to TRBD2 covers 11 bases. V dropped 5 bases and J dropped 7; count of bases not matched to a gene: 4. The CDR3 consists of 14 residues. The germline gives CDR1 MDHEN, CDR2 SYDVKM. The CDR3 here is CASSARLAGNEQFF. DNA for the CDR3: TGTGCCAGCAGTGCGAGACTAGCGGGGAATGAGCAGTTCTTC.

The table lists this clone with a few counts. The rearrangement links TRBV7-2 to TRBJ1-1; D perhaps matches TRBD1 (5 bases). The length of the CDR3 is 13 residues. The ends were cut back, 5 bases at V and 11 bases at J, with 18 bases in the middle. Per the germline V gene, CDR1 is SGHTA and CDR2 is FQGNSA. Here the CDR3 reads CASSTGHLDGAFF. The CDR3 DNA reads as TGTGCCAGCAGCACCGGACACCTCGATGGGGCTTTCTTT.

This rearrangement joins TRBV11-2 to TRBJ1-1; D uncertain. Trimming left V 4 bases short and J 4 bases short, with 13 bases between. Germline V gives CDR1 SGHAT, CDR2 FQNNGV. CDR3 length equals 14 residues. The CDR3 DNA reads as TGTGCCAGCAGCTCAGTCGCCGGGGTCACTGAAGCTTTCTTT. Translating it yields CASSSVAGVTEAFF.

This clone was picked up a small number of times. This sequence joins TRBV30 and TRBJ2-3, with TRBD2 as a possible D gene (6 bases). The V gene lost 3 bases and the J gene lost 2 bases, with 18 bases spanning the gap. Germline V lookup: CDR1 GTSNPN, CDR2 SVGIG (reference sequence). The CDR3 loop spans 16 amino acids. CDR3 nucleotide sequence: TGTGCCTGGAGAGATGGTCGGGCGGGACTCACAGATACGCAGTATTTT. As protein: CAWRDGRAGLTDTQYF.

J is TRBJ2-2 and V is TRBV24-1; D might be TRBD2 (5 bases). V was shortened by 0 bases and J by 6 bases, with 13 bases between the two germline ends. Germline-derived CDR1 and CDR2 are KGHDR and SFDVKD. The CDR3 is made up of 16 amino acids. CDR3 bases: TGTGCCACCAGTGATTTGCGAACTAGTCGGTCCGGGGAGCTGTTTTTT. It codes for CATSDLRTSRSGELFF.

V usage is TRBV25-1 and J usage is TRBJ2-1; 7 nucleotides line up with TRBD1. V was pared by 4 bases and J by 0 bases, with 3 bases of the junction left unmatched. The CDR3 covers 15 residues. CDR1 is MGHDK and CDR2 is SYGVNS in the germline V gene. CDR3 sequence (DNA): TGTGCCAGCAGTGTTGCAGGGGGCTCCTACAATGAGCAGTTCTTC. It yields the protein CASSVAGGSYNEQFF.

The chain links TRBV2 to TRBJ2-2; D is perhaps TRBD2 (5 bases). Germline values: CDR1 SNHLY, CDR2 FYNNEI. The CDR3 spans 13 residues. Trimming shortened V by 6 bases and J by 7 bases, and 12 bases separated the two germline ends. As DNA, the CDR3 is TGTGCCAGCAGACTGGGTGAGGGCGGGGAGCTGTTTTTT. This translates into CASRLGEGGELFF. Full variable domain (remainder filled in from reference TRBV2 and TRBJ2-2): EPEVTQTPSHQVTQMGQEVILRCVPISNHLYFYWYRQILGQKVEFLVSFYNNEISEKSEIFDDQFSVERPDGSNFTLKIRSTKLEDSAMYFCASRLGEGGELFFGEGSRLTVL.